Many counts were recorded for the clone carrying this T cell receptor (beta chain). Among the patients, aged 18 to 65, hyperthyroidism was newly diagnosed and had lasted under 2 months. The authors took PBMCs from 8 to 10 ml fresh peripheral blood. This record belongs to a study of T cells in Graves' hyperthyroidism and ophthalmopathy. As for the study in general: Before any treatment, at initial diagnosis, peripheral blood was collected.

Researchers amplified the TCR beta CDR3 regions from RNA transcripts. The study used the HTBI primer set for a first-round RT-PCR of the TCR CDR3. TCRdb reprocessed the multiplex PCR reads via MiXCR and lists one record per CDR3 protein. The sample consists of more than 450,000 distinct CDR3 sequences, about 15% of them appearing once. The TCR comes from a woman aged 40 to 50 with Graves' hyperthyroidism. Sequencing was carried out using blood.

Here the CDR3 reads CASQSRGPEQYF. CDR3 bases: TGTGCCAGTCAAAGTAGGGGGCCCGAGCAGTACTTC. This sequence joins TRBV28 and TRBJ2-7, with 7 bases lining up with TRBD1. The CDR3 has 12 residues. Trimming removed 9 bases from V and 6 bases from J; junction bases left unmatched: 8. The germline CDR1 and CDR2 sequences are MDHEN and SYDVKM.